This T cell receptor (beta chain) was sequenced for a study of cytomegalovirus exposure and HLA in healthy donors. Study results and limitations: What a later analysis showed was that several of the most significant clusters appeared linked to common viral pathogens. In a later analysis, HLA-C alleles had the fewest associated TCRs, DRB1 alleles the most. The study listed about 150 cytomegalovirus-associated TCR beta chains.

This CDR3 region has 16 residues. In germline, CDR1 is SEHNR, CDR2 FQNEAQ (reference sequence). J lost 0 bases, V lost 4 bases, and 7 bases had no gene match. In the PCR, 60 Vbeta and 13 Jbeta primers were used. Profiling relied on immunoSEQ multiplex PCR, and the TCRdb table lists in-frame clones only, not all of them. The data contain about 170,000 clones, roughly four fifths of them singletons. This clone has just one count. The target antigen is unknown. This clonotype originated in a female donor in good health and CMV-seronegative. J is TRBJ2-5 and V is TRBV7-9; 8 bases line up with TRBD2. Sequencing was performed on PBMCs. The CDR3 region is CASSSSGPSYQETQYF. DNA of the CDR3: TGTGCCAGCAGCTCTAGCGGGCCAAGTTACCAAGAGACCCAGTACTTC.